This TCR beta chain was documented in a study of monozygotic twins with inflammatory bowel disease. The CDR3 has 15 residues. CDR1 is DFQATT, CDR2 SNEGSKA, per germline (reference sequence). Across eight separate reactions for each sample, cDNA was made. TCRdb reprocessed the 5' RACE reads; each CDR3 protein has one entry and no DNA is given. This repertoire includes about 160,000 distinct CDR3 sequences. The J gene is TRBJ2-1, the V gene TRBV20-1; TCRdb reports TRBD2, a call that lacks DNA to check it against. The sequence came from a human donor with ulcerative colitis or Crohn's disease, or a healthy co-twin of an affected twin (not recorded which). Sample: blood. CDR3 region: CSASTGLAGGNEQFF.